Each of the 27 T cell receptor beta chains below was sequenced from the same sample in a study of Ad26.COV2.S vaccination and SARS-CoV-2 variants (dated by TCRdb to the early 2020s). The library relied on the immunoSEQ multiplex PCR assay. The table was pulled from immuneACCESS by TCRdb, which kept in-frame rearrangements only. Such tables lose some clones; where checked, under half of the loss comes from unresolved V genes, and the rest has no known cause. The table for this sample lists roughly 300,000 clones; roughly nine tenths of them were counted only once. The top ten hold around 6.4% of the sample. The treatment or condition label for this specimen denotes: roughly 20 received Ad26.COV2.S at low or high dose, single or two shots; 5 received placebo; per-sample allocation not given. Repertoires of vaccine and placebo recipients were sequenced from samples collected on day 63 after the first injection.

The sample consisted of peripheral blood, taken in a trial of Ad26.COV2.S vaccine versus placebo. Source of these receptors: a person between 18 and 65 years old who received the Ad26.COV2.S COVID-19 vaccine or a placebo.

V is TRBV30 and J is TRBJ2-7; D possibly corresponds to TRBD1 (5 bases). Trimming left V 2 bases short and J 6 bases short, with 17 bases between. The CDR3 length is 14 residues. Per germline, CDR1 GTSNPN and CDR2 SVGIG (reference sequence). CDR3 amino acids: CAWSRSGIVSEQYF. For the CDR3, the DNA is TGTGCCTGGAGTCGGTCAGGGATCGTTAGCGAGCAGTACTTC.

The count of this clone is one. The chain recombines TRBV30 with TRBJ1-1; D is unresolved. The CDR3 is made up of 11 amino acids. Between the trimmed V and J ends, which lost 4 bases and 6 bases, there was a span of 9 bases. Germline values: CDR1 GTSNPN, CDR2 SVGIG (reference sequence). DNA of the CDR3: TGTGCCTGGAACGGTTGGGCTGAAGCTTTCTTT. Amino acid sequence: CAWNGWAEAFF.

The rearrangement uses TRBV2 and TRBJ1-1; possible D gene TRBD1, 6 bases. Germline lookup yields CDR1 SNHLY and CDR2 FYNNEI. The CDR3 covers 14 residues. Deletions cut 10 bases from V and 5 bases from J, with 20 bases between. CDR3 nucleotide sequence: TGTGCCACCCGACCGGGGGGGGCGAGGACTGAAGCTTTCTTT. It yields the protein CATRPGGARTEAFF.

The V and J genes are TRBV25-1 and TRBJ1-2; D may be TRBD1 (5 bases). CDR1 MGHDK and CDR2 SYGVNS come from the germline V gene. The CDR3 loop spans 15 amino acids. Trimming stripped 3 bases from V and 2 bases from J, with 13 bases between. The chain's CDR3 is CASSDPGRINYGYTF. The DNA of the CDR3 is TGTGCCAGCAGTGACCCGGGACGGATAAACTATGGCTACACCTTC.

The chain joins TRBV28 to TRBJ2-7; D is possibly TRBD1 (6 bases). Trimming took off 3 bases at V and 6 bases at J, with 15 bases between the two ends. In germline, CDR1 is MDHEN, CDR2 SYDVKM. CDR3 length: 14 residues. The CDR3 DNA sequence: TGTGCCAGCAGTTTTGGACAGAAGATGAGCGAGCAGTACTTC. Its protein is CASSFGQKMSEQYF.

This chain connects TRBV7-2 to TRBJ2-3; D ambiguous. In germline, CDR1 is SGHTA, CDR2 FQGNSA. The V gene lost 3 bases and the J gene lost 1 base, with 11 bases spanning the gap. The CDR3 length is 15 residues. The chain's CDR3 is CASSLVDGRTDTQYF. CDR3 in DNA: TGTGCCAGCAGCTTGGTTGACGGGCGCACAGATACGCAGTATTTT.

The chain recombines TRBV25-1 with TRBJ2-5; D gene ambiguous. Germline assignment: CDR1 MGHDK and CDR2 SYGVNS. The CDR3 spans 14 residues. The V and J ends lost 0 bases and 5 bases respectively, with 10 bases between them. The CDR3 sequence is CASSEYGYSETQYF. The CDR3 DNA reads TGTGCCAGCAGTGAATACGGGTACTCCGAGACCCAGTACTTC. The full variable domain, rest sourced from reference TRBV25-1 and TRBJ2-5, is EADIYQTPRYLVIGTGKKITLECSQTMGHDKMYWYQQDPGMELHLIHYSYGVNSTEKGDLSSESTVSRIRTEHFPLTLESARPSHTSQYLCASSEYGYSETQYFGPGTRLLVL.

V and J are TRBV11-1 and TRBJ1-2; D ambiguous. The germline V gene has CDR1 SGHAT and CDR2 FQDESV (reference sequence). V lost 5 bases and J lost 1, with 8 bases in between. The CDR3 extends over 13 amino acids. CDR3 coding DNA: TGTGCCAGCAGCCCCGGCATTAACTATGGCTACACCTTC. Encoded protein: CASSPGINYGYTF.

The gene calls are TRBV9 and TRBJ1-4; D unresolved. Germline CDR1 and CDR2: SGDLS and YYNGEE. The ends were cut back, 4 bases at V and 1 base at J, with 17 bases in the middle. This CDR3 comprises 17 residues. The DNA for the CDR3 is TGTGCCAGCAGCTCTTCTCCATCCAGACTAACTAATGAAAAACTGTTTTTT. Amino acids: CASSSSPSRLTNEKLFF.

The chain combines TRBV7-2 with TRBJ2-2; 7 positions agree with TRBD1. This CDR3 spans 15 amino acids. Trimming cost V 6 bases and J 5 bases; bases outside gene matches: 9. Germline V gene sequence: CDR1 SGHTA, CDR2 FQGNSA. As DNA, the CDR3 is TGTGCCAGCAGACCGGACAGGCTGGGGACCGGGGAGCTGTTTTTT. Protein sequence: CASRPDRLGTGELFF.

CDR3 in DNA: TGTGCCAGCAGTCAATTGGGACAGACTAGCAATCAGCCCCAGCATTTT. This codes for CASSQLGQTSNQPQHF. The chain recombines TRBV28 with TRBJ1-5, with 7 bases that match TRBD1. Trimming cost V 5 bases and J 0 bases; bases outside gene matches: 7. Looked up from germline, CDR1 is MDHEN and CDR2 is SYDVKM. The CDR3 is 16 residues long.

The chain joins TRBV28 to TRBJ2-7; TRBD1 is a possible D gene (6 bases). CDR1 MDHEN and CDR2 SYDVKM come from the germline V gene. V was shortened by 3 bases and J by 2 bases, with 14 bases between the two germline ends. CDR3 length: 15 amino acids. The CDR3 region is CASSFYFGQTYEQYF. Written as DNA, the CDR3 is TGTGCCAGCAGTTTCTATTTCGGACAGACCTACGAGCAGTACTTC.

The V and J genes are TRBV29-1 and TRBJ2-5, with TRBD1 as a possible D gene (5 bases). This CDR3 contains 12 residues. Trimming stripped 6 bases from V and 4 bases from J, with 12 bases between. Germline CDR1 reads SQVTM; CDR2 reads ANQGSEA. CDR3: CSVRETGETQYF. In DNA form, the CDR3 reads TGCAGCGTCAGGGAAACGGGAGAGACCCAGTACTTC. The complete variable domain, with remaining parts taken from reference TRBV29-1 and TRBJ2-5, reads SAVISQKPSRDICQRGTSLTIQCQVDSQVTMMFWYRQQPGQSLTLIATANQGSEATYESGFVIDKFPISRPNLTFSTLTVSNMSPEDSSIYLCSVRETGETQYFGPGTRLLVL.

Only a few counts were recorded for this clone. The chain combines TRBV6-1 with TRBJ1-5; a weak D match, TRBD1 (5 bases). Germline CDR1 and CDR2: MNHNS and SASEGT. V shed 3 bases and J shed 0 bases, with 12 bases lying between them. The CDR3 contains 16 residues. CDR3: CASSDQGSRSNQPQHF. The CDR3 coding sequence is TGTGCCAGCAGTGACCAGGGATCTCGTAGCAATCAGCCCCAGCATTTT.

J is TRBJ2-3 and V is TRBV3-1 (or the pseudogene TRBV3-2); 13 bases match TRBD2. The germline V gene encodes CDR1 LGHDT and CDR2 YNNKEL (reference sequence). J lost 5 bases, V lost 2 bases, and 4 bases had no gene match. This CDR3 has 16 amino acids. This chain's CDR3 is CASSQSGLAGIDTQYF. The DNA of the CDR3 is TGTGCCAGCAGCCAATCGGGACTAGCGGGAATAGATACGCAGTATTTT.

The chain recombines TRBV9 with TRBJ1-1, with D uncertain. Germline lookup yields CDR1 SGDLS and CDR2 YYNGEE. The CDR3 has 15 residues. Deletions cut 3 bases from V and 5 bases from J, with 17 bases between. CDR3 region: CASSASLIGRTEAFF. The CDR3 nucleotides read TGTGCCAGCAGCGCGTCCTTGATCGGGAGGACTGAAGCTTTCTTT.

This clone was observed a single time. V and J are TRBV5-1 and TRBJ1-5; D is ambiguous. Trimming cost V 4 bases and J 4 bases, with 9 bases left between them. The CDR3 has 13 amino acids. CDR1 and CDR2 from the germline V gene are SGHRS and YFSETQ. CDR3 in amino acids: CASSPAVNQPQHF. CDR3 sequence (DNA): TGCGCCAGCAGCCCTGCCGTGAATCAGCCCCAGCATTTT.

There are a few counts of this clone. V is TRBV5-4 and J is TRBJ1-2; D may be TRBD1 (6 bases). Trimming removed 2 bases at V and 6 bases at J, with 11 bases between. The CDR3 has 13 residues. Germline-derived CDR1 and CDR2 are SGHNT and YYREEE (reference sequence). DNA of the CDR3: TGTGCCAGCAGCTTCCAGGGGAGGGATGGCTACACCTTC. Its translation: CASSFQGRDGYTF.

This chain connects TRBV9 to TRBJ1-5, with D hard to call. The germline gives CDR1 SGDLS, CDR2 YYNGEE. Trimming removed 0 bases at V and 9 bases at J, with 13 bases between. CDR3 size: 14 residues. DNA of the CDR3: TGTGCCAGCAGCGTAGGAAAGGCCTTTGGGCCCCAGCATTTT. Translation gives CASSVGKAFGPQHF. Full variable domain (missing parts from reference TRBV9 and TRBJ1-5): DSGVTQTPKHLITATGQRVTLRCSPRSGDLSVYWYQQSLDQGLQFLIQYYNGEERAKGNILERFSAQQFPDLHSELNLSSLELGDSALYFCASSVGKAFGPQHFGDGTRLSIL.

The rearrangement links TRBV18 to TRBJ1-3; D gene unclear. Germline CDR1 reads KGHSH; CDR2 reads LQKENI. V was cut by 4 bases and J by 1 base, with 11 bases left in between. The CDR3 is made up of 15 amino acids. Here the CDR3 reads CASSLTTESGNTIYF. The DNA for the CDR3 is TGTGCCAGCTCACTAACCACAGAATCTGGAAACACCATATATTTT.

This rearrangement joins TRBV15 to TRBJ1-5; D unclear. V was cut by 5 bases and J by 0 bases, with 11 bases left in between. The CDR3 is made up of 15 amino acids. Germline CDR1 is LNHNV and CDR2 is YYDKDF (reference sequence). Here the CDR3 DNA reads TGTGCCACCAGCCGCCCCGCTTATAGCAATCAGCCCCAGCATTTT. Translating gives CATSRPAYSNQPQHF.

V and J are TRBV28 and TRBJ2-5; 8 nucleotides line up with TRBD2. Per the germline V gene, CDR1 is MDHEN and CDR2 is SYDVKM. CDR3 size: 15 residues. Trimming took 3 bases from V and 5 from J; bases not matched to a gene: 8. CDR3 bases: TGTGCCAGCAGTTTTTTAGGAGCGGGGGAGGAGACCCAGTACTTC. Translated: CASSFLGAGEETQYF.

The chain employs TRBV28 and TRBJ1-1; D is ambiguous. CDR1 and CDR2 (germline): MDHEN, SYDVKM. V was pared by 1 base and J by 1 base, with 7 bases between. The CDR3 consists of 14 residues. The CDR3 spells CASSLSDGNTEAFF. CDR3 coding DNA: TGTGCCAGCAGTTTATCGGACGGGAACACTGAAGCTTTCTTT. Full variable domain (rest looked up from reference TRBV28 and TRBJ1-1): DVKVTQSSRYLVKRTGEKVFLECVQDMDHENMFWYRQDPGLGLRLIYFSYDVKMKEKGDIPEGYSVSREKKERFSLILESASTNQTSMYLCASSLSDGNTEAFFGQGTRLTVV.

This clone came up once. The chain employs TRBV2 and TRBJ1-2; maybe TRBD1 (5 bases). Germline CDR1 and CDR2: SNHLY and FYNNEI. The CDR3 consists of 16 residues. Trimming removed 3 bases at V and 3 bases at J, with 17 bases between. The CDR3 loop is CASSDIRDPIHYGYTF. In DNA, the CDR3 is TGTGCCAGCAGTGACATACGGGACCCAATCCACTATGGCTACACCTTC.

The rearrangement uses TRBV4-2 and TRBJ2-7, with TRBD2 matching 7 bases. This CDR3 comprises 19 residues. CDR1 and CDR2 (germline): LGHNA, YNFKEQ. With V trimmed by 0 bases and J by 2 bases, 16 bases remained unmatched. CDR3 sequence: CASSQDFLRSGDLPYEQYF. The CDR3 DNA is TGTGCCAGCAGCCAAGATTTTCTTAGGAGCGGGGATCTTCCCTACGAGCAGTACTTC.

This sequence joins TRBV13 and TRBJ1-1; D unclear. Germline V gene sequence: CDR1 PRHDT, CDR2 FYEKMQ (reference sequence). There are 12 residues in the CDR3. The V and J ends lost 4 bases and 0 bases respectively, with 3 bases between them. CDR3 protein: CASSYMNTEAFF. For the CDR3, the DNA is TGTGCCAGCAGCTATATGAACACTGAAGCTTTCTTT. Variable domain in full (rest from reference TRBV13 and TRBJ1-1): AAGVIQSPRHLIKEKRETATLKCYPIPRHDTVYWYQQGPGQDPQFLISFYEKMQSDKGSIPDRFSAQQFSDYHSELNMSSLELGDSALYFCASSYMNTEAFFGQGTRLTVV.

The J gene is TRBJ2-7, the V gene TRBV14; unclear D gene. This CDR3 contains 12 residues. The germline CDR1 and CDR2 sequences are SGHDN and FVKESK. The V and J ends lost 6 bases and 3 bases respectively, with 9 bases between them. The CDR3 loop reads CASSHVGYEQYF. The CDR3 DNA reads TGTGCCAGCAGTCATGTAGGCTACGAGCAGTACTTC.